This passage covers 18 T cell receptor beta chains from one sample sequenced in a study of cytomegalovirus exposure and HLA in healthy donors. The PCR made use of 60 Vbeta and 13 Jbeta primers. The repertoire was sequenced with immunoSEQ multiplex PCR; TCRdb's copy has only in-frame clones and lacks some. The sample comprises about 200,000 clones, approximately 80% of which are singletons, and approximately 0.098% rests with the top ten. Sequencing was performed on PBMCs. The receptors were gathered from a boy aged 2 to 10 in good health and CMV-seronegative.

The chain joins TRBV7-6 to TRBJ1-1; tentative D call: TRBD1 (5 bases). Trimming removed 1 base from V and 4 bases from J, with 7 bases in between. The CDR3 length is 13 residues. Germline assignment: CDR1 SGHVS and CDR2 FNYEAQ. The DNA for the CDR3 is TGTGCCAGCAGCTTAGACGGGGGCACTGAAGCTTTCTTT. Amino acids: CASSLDGGTEAFF.

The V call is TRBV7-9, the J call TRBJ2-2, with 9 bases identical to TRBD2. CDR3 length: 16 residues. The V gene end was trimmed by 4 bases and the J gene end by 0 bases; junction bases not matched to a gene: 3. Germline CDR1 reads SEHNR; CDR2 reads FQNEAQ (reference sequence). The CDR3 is CASSYRLAANTGELFF. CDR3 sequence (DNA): TGTGCCAGCAGCTATCGACTAGCGGCGAACACCGGGGAGCTGTTTTTT. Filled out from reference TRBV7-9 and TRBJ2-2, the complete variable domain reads DTGVSQNPRHKITKRGQNVTFRCDPISEHNRLYWYRQTLGQGPEFLTYFQNEAQLEKSRLLSDRFSAERPKGSFSTLEIQRTEQGDSAMYLCASSYRLAANTGELFFGEGSRLTVL.

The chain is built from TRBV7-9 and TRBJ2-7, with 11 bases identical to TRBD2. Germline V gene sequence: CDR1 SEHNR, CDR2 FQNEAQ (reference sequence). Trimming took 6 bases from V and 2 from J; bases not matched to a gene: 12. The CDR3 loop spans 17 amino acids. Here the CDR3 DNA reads TGTGCCAGCAGTCCCGGGACTAGCGGCCCCCCTGCCTACGAGCAGTACTTC. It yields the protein CASSPGTSGPPAYEQYF.

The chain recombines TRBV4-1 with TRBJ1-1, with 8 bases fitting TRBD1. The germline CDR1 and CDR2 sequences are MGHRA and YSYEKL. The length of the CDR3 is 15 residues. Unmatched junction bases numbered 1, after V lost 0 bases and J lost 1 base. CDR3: CASSQEDRANTEAFF. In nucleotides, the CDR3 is TGCGCCAGCAGCCAAGAGGACAGGGCGAACACTGAAGCTTTCTTT.

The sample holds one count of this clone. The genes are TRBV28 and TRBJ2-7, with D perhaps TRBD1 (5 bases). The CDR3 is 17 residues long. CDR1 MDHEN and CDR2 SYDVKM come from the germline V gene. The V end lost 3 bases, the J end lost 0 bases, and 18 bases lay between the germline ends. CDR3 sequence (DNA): TGTGCCAGCAGTTTGCCCATTACAGGTCTACGCTCCTACGAGCAGTACTTC. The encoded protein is CASSLPITGLRSYEQYF. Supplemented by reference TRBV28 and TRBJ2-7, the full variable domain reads DVKVTQSSRYLVKRTGEKVFLECVQDMDHENMFWYRQDPGLGLRLIYFSYDVKMKEKGDIPEGYSVSREKKERFSLILESASTNQTSMYLCASSLPITGLRSYEQYFGPGTRLTVT.

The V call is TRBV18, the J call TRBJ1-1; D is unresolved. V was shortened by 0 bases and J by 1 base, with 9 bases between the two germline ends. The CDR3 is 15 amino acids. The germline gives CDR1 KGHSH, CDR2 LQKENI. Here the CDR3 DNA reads TGTGCCAGCTCACCACCGACTGGTTCGAACACTGAAGCTTTCTTT. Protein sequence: CASSPPTGSNTEAFF.

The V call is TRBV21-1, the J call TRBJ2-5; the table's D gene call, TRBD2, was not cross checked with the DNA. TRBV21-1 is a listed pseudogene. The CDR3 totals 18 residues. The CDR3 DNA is TGTGCCAGCAGCAAAGAGGCGGATGGCGGGGGGGCCGACGAGACCCAGTACTTC. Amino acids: CASSKEADGGGADETQYF.

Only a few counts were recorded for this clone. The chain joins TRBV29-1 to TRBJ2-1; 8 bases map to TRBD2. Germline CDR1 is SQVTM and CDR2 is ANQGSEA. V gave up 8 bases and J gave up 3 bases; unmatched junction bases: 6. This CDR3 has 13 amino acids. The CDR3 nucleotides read TGCAGCCACAGCGGGGGTTTCTACAATGAGCAGTTCTTC. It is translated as CSHSGGFYNEQFF.

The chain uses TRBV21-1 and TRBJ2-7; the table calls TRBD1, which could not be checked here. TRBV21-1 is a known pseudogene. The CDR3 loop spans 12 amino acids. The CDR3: CASIAGGYEQYF. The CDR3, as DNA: TGTGCCAGCATAGCAGGGGGGTACGAGCAGTACTTC.

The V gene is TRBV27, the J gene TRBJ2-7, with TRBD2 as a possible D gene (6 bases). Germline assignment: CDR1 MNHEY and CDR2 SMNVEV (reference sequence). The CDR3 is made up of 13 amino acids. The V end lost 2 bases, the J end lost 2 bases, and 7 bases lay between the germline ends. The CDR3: CASSLTGAYEQYF. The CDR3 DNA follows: TGTGCCAGCAGTTTAACGGGGGCCTACGAGCAGTACTTC.

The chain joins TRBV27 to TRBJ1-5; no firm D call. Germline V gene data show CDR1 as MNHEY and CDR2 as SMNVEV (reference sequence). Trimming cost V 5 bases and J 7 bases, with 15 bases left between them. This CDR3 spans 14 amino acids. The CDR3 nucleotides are TGTGCCAGCAGTCCAGAGTACGGGAGCCAGCCCCAGCATTTT. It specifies CASSPEYGSQPQHF.

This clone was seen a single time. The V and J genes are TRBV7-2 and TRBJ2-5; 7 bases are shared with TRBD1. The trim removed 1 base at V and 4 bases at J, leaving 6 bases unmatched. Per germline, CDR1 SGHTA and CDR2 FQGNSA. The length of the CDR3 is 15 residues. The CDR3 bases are TGTGCCAGCAGCTTAGTGGGGAACAGGGGAGAGACCCAGTACTTC. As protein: CASSLVGNRGETQYF.

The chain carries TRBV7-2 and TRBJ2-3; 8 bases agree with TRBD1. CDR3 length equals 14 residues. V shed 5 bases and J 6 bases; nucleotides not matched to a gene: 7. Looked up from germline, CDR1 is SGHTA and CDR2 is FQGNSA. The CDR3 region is CASSTGQGRDTQYF. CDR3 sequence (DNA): TGTGCCAGCAGCACCGGACAGGGAAGGGATACGCAGTATTTT.

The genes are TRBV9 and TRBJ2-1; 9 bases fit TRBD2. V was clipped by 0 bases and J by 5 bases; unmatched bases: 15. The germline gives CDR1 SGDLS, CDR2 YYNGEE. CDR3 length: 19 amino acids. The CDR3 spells CASSVEPRSLAGTHNEQFF. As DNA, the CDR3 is TGTGCCAGCAGCGTAGAGCCCAGGTCGCTAGCGGGGACGCACAATGAGCAGTTCTTC. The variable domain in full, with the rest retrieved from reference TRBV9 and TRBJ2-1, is DSGVTQTPKHLITATGQRVTLRCSPRSGDLSVYWYQQSLDQGLQFLIQYYNGEERAKGNILERFSAQQFPDLHSELNLSSLELGDSALYFCASSVEPRSLAGTHNEQFFGPGTRLTVL.

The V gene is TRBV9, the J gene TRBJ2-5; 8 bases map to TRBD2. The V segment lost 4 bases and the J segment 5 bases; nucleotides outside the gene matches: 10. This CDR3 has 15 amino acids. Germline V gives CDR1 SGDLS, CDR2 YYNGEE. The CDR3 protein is CASSILGLATETQYF. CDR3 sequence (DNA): TGTGCCAGCAGCATCCTAGGACTAGCTACGGAGACCCAGTACTTC.

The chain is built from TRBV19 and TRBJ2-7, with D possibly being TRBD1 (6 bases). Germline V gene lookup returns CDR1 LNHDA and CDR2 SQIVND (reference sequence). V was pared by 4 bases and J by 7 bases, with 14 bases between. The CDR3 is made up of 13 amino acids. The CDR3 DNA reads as TGTGCCAGTAGTAGAGACAGGCCCGAAGAGCAGTACTTC. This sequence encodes CASSRDRPEEQYF.

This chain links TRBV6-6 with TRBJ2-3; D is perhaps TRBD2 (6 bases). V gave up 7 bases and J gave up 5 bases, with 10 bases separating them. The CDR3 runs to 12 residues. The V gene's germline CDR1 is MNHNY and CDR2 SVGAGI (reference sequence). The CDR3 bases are TGTGCCAGCACCCTCGGGGGAGATACGCAGTATTTT. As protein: CASTLGGDTQYF.

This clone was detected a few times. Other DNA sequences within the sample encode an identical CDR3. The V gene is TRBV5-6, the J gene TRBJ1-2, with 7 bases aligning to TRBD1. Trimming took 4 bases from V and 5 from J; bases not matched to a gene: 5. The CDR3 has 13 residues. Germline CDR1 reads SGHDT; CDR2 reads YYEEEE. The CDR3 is CASSLGTDYGYTF. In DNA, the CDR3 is TGTGCCAGCAGCCTCGGGACAGATTATGGCTACACCTTC.